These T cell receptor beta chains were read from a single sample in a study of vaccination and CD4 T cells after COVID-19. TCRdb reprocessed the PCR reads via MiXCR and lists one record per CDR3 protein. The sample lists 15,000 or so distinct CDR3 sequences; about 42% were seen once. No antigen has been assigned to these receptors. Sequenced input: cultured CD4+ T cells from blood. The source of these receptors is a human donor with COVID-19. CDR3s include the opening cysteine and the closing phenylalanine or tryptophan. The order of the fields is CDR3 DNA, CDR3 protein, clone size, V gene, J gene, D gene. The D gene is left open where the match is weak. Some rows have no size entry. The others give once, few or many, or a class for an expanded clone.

DNA: TGTGCCAGCAGACCTGGGGGTGCGGGGGGGTACACCGGGGAGCTGTTTTTT
CDR3: CASRPGGAGGYTGELFF
size: -
V: TRBV5-4
J: TRBJ2-2
D: TRBD2

DNA: TGTACCTGGTCCCTTGAATCTAAAGGGCAGCCCCAGCATTTT
CDR3: CTWSLESKGQPQHF
size: -
V: TRBV30
J: TRBJ1-5
D: -

DNA: TGTGCCAGCAGCTTAGGCTGGATCCAAGAGACCCAGTACTTC
CDR3: CASSLGWIQETQYF
size: -
V: TRBV11-2
J: TRBJ2-5
D: -

DNA: TGTGCCAGCAGTCCAGGACGGGGTGCCTATGGCTACACCTTC
CDR3: CASSPGRGAYGYTF
size: -
V: TRBV12-3/TRBV12-4
J: TRBJ1-2
D: -

DNA: TGTGCCACCAGTGATTATGGACAAGGAACAGATACGCAGTATTTT
CDR3: CATSDYGQGTDTQYF
size: few
V: TRBV24-1
J: TRBJ2-3
D: -

DNA: TGTGCCAGCAGCTTACTAGGGTTAGGGAACACTGAAGCTTTCTTT
CDR3: CASSLLGLGNTEAFF
size: -
V: TRBV11-2
J: TRBJ1-1
D: -

DNA: TGTGCCAGCAGCCTTTTGGGTAGCACAGATACGCAGTATTTT
CDR3: CASSLLGSTDTQYF
size: -
V: TRBV7-9
J: TRBJ2-3
D: -

DNA: TGTGCCAGCAGCTTAGTTTCGACGGGAAGTAATCAGCCCCAGCATTTT
CDR3: CASSLVSTGSNQPQHF
size: -
V: TRBV7-2
J: TRBJ1-5
D: -

DNA: TGTGCCAGCAGTCTTAAACCAAGTTATGAGCAGTACTTC
CDR3: CASSLKPSYEQYF
size: -
V: TRBV12-3/TRBV12-4
J: TRBJ2-7
D: -

DNA: TGTGCCAGCAGGCCCCCGCCGCGGGGGCCCTACCAAGAGACCCAGTACTTC
CDR3: CASRPPPRGPYQETQYF
size: -
V: TRBV6-2/TRBV6-3
J: TRBJ2-5
D: -

DNA: TGTGCCAGTAGCCTTCTTGGGACAGGGAGTTCACCCCTCCACTTT
CDR3: CASSLLGTGSSPLHF
size: -
V: TRBV6-1
J: TRBJ1-6
D: TRBD1

DNA: TGTGCCAGCAGCCCCACAGGGGGAGCCGGGGAGCTGTTTTTT
CDR3: CASSPTGGAGELFF
size: -
V: TRBV11-2
J: TRBJ2-2
D: TRBD1

DNA: TGTGCCAGCAGCTTGGACGGGACAGATCAAGAGACCCAGTACTTC
CDR3: CASSLDGTDQETQYF
size: -
V: TRBV5-8
J: TRBJ2-5
D: TRBD1

DNA: TGTGCCAGCACCCTTATTAGCAATCAGCCCCAGCATTTT
CDR3: CASTLISNQPQHF
size: once
V: TRBV6-1
J: TRBJ1-5
D: -

DNA: TGTGCCAGTAGGCCCCGGACAGGGGCGTCGAGCAATCAGCCCCAGCATTTT
CDR3: CASRPRTGASSNQPQHF
size: -
V: TRBV19
J: TRBJ1-5
D: TRBD1

DNA: TGCGCCAGCAGCTTGGGAGTCGGGGGGGGGCAAGAGACCCAGTACTTC
CDR3: CASSLGVGGGQETQYF
size: few
V: TRBV5-1
J: TRBJ2-5
D: TRBD2

DNA: TGTGCCAGCAGTGAAGGGCTACAGAGCTATGGCTACACCTTC
CDR3: CASSEGLQSYGYTF
size: -
V: TRBV6-1
J: TRBJ1-2
D: -

DNA: TGCAGTGCTAGGGACAGAGAAGGTGCCGGGGAGCTGTTTTTT
CDR3: CSARDREGAGELFF
size: -
V: TRBV20-1
J: TRBJ2-2
D: -

DNA: TGTGCCAGCAGTTATTCCGACTCTGGGGCCAACGTCCTGACTTTC
CDR3: CASSYSDSGANVLTF
size: -
V: TRBV6-2/TRBV6-3
J: TRBJ2-6
D: -

DNA: TGTGCCAGCAGTGTATCAGGGAACACCGGGGAGCTGTTTTTT
CDR3: CASSVSGNTGELFF
size: -
V: TRBV25-1
J: TRBJ2-2
D: -

DNA: TGTGCCAGCAGTGGACAGGGGAGAAAAAATTCACCCCTCCACTTT
CDR3: CASSGQGRKNSPLHF
size: few
V: TRBV27
J: TRBJ1-6
D: TRBD1

DNA: TGCAGTGCTCAAACAGGGACAGCTAATTCACCCCTCCACTTT
CDR3: CSAQTGTANSPLHF
size: few
V: TRBV20-1
J: TRBJ1-6
D: TRBD1

DNA: TGTGCCAGCAGCTTTTCTTCCTCTGGGGCCAACGTCCTGACTTTC
CDR3: CASSFSSSGANVLTF
size: few
V: TRBV7-2
J: TRBJ2-6
D: -

DNA: TGCAGTACCACCTTGGCGGGGGGGCGTGAGACCCAGTACTTC
CDR3: CSTTLAGGRETQYF
size: -
V: TRBV20-1
J: TRBJ2-5
D: TRBD2

DNA: TGTGCCAGCAGCTCACATGGACAGTATGGCTACACCTTC
CDR3: CASSSHGQYGYTF
size: few
V: TRBV7-2
J: TRBJ1-2
D: -

DNA: TGTGCCAGCAGCTCACCAACAGGAAACTATGGCTACACCTTC
CDR3: CASSSPTGNYGYTF
size: few
V: TRBV7-2
J: TRBJ1-2
D: -

DNA: TGTGCTAGCAGCTTCAGTCGCTCGAACACCGGGGAGCTGTTTTTT
CDR3: CASSFSRSNTGELFF
size: -
V: TRBV7-6
J: TRBJ2-2
D: -

DNA: TGTGCCAGCAGCTCCACTTCTGGGGCCAACGTCCTGACTTTC
CDR3: CASSSTSGANVLTF
size: once
V: TRBV7-9
J: TRBJ2-6
D: -

DNA: TGTGCCAGCAGCTTAAGTGGACAGGACAACTATGGCTACACCTTC
CDR3: CASSLSGQDNYGYTF
size: -
V: TRBV7-3
J: TRBJ1-2
D: TRBD1

DNA: TGTGCCAGCAGCTTAGAGGCCGGGACTGGGACCTACGAGCAGTACTTC
CDR3: CASSLEAGTGTYEQYF
size: -
V: TRBV11-2
J: TRBJ2-7
D: -

DNA: TGTGCCACTTCACAGGGAGGTGGGGTTGAAGCTTTCTTT
CDR3: CATSQGGGVEAFF
size: -
V: TRBV10-3
J: TRBJ1-1
D: -

DNA: TGTGCCAGCAGCTTGGACAGTACTAACTATGGCTACACCTTC
CDR3: CASSLDSTNYGYTF
size: few
V: TRBV6-1
J: TRBJ1-2
D: -

DNA: TGCGCCAGCAGTGAGTTGAGGGGCGGTACGCAGTATTTT
CDR3: CASSELRGGTQYF
size: few
V: TRBV10-1
J: TRBJ2-3
D: -

DNA: TGCAGTGCTAGACAGGGGTCCTATAATTCACCCCTCCACTTT
CDR3: CSARQGSYNSPLHF
size: few
V: TRBV20-1
J: TRBJ1-6
D: -

DNA: TGTGCCAGCAGCCAAGGACAGGGGTCGGTCTATGGCTACACCTTC
CDR3: CASSQGQGSVYGYTF
size: few
V: TRBV7-3
J: TRBJ1-2
D: TRBD1

DNA: TGTGCCAGCAGCCCACTCGGACAGGGACGGGGCAATCAGCCCCAGCATTTT
CDR3: CASSPLGQGRGNQPQHF
size: -
V: TRBV6-2/TRBV6-3
J: TRBJ1-5
D: TRBD1

DNA: TGTGCCAGCAGTTACTTCGGCATTCCCTCTGGGGCCAACGTCCTGACTTTC
CDR3: CASSYFGIPSGANVLTF
size: -
V: TRBV6-5
J: TRBJ2-6
D: -

DNA: TGCAGCGTTTGGAGGCCCCAGCATTTT
CDR3: CSVWRPQHF
size: -
V: TRBV29-1
J: TRBJ1-5
D: -

DNA: TGCAGCGCCCGGGACAACTACAATCAGCCCCAGCATTTT
CDR3: CSARDNYNQPQHF
size: medium-sized
V: TRBV29-1
J: TRBJ1-5
D: -

DNA: TGTGCCAGCAGTTATTTCGGCGGGGAGAGTGAGCAGTACTTC
CDR3: CASSYFGGESEQYF
size: few
V: TRBV6-5
J: TRBJ2-7
D: -

DNA: TGTGCCAGCAGCTTACGAGGGGGTGAGCAGTTCTTC
CDR3: CASSLRGGEQFF
size: -
V: TRBV7-8
J: TRBJ2-1
D: -

DNA: TGTGCCAGGGGACAGGGAAGGAGGACCCAGCATTTT
CDR3: CARGQGRRTQHF
size: -
V: TRBV12-1
J: TRBJ1-5
D: -

DNA: TGTGCCAGCAGGACGACAGGGGTCGGGGTTCAGTTCTTC
CDR3: CASRTTGVGVQFF
size: -
V: TRBV11-2
J: TRBJ2-1
D: TRBD1

DNA: TGTGCCAGCAGCTTCCAGCGGACTGGCGGGGAGTCCGAGCAGTACTTC
CDR3: CASSFQRTGGESEQYF
size: -
V: TRBV7-9
J: TRBJ2-7
D: -

DNA: TGTGCCAGCAGTTTTGGGTCAGGGGCGCTGGCTTTCTTT
CDR3: CASSFGSGALAFF
size: -
V: TRBV27
J: TRBJ1-1
D: -

DNA: TGTGCCAGCAGCGTAGATCCCGAGAGCTCCTATAATTCACCCCTCCACTTT
CDR3: CASSVDPESSYNSPLHF
size: -
V: TRBV9
J: TRBJ1-6
D: -

DNA: TGTGCCAGCAGCCAAGGGCTGGGGGACTATGGCTACACCTTC
CDR3: CASSQGLGDYGYTF
size: few
V: TRBV7-2
J: TRBJ1-2
D: -

DNA: TGTGCCAGCAGTTACTCGAAAGCCGGGACGGGCCCATCGGCCCAGTACTTC
CDR3: CASSYSKAGTGPSAQYF
size: -
V: TRBV6-2/TRBV6-3
J: TRBJ2-5
D: -

DNA: TGTGCCAGCAGCTCAAGCACAGATACGCAGTATTTT
CDR3: CASSSSTDTQYF
size: -
V: TRBV7-6
J: TRBJ2-3
D: -